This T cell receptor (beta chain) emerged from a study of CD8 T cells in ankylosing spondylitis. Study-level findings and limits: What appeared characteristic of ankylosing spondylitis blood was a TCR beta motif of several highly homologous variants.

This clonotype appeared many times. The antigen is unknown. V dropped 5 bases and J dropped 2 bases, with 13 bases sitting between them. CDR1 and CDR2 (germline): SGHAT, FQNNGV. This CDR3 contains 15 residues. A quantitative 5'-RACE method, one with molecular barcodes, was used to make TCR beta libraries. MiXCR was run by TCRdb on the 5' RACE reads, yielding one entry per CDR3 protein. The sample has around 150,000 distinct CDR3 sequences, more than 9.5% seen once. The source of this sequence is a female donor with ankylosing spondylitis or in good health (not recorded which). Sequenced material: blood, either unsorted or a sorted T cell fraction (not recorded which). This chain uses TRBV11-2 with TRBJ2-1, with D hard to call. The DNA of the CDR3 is TGTGCCAGCAGCGCTCACTACGACGCCTACAATGAGCAGTTCTTC. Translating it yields CASSAHYDAYNEQFF.